This is a list of T cell receptor beta chains from one sample in a study of OX40 agonist ivuxolimab in advanced cancers. Clones were read by immunoSEQ multiplex PCR, and TCRdb kept only the in-frame ones, dropping some. Of about 70,000 clones listed, 80% to 90% are singletons. The specimen was CD4+ or CD8+ T cells sorted from blood, collected in a trial of the OX40 agonist ivuxolimab. The receptors here all came from an adult with an advanced solid tumor such as melanoma, head and neck, liver or kidney cancer. The CDR3 runs from the conserved cysteine through the conserved F or W. Fields, in order: V gene, J gene, clone size, D gene, CDR3 protein, CDR3 DNA. The D gene is left open where the match is weak. A clone size is listed for some rows: how often the clone was seen (once, few, many), or a class if it is expanded.

v_call: TRBV2; j_call: TRBJ1-5; clone_size: NA; d_call: NA; cdr3_aa: CASSDVGAGNQPQHF; cdr3_nt: TGTGCCAGCAGTGATGTCGGGGCTGGCAATCAGCCCCAGCATTTT
v_call: TRBV27; j_call: TRBJ2-6; clone_size: NA; d_call: NA; cdr3_aa: CASSLYSGANVLTF; cdr3_nt: TGTGCCAGCAGTTTATACAGTGGGGCCAACGTCCTGACTTTC
v_call: TRBV7-2; j_call: TRBJ1-2; clone_size: few; d_call: NA; cdr3_aa: CASSTRGAYTF; cdr3_nt: TGTGCCAGCAGCACCCGGGGAGCCTACACCTTC
v_call: TRBV28; j_call: TRBJ1-2; clone_size: NA; d_call: NA; cdr3_aa: CASSLLGTGHWRSYGYTF; cdr3_nt: TGTGCCAGCAGTTTGCTGGGTACAGGGCACTGGAGAAGCTATGGCTACACCTTC
v_call: TRBV7-9; j_call: TRBJ1-6; clone_size: NA; d_call: NA; cdr3_aa: CASSLAWGTRMYSPLHF; cdr3_nt: TGTGCCAGCAGCTTAGCATGGGGGACAAGGATGTATTCACCCCTCCACTTT
v_call: TRBV4-3; j_call: TRBJ1-2; clone_size: few; d_call: NA; cdr3_aa: CASSQELGDSINYGYTF; cdr3_nt: TGCGCCAGCAGCCAAGAGTTAGGCGACAGCATTAACTATGGCTACACCTTC
v_call: TRBV5-1; j_call: TRBJ2-1; clone_size: NA; d_call: TRBD1; cdr3_aa: CASSFGTGGMDEQFF; cdr3_nt: TGCGCCAGCAGCTTCGGGACAGGGGGCATGGATGAGCAGTTCTTC
v_call: TRBV5-5; j_call: TRBJ2-1; clone_size: NA; d_call: NA; cdr3_aa: CASSSGWGRSSYNEQFF; cdr3_nt: TGTGCCAGCAGCTCTGGTTGGGGGCGAAGCTCCTACAATGAGCAGTTCTTC
v_call: TRBV27; j_call: TRBJ2-5; clone_size: NA; d_call: NA; cdr3_aa: CASSAGETQYF; cdr3_nt: TGTGCCAGCAGCGCAGGAGAGACCCAGTACTTC
v_call: TRBV28; j_call: TRBJ2-7; clone_size: few; d_call: TRBD2; cdr3_aa: CASSPPGTRPSYEQYF; cdr3_nt: TGTGCCAGCAGTCCCCCCGGGACTAGACCATCTTACGAGCAGTACTTC
v_call: TRBV19; j_call: TRBJ2-3; clone_size: NA; d_call: NA; cdr3_aa: CASSAGDPGRDTQYF; cdr3_nt: TGTGCCAGTAGTGCCGGGGACCCAGGCCGGGATACGCAGTATTTT
v_call: TRBV6-6; j_call: TRBJ2-7; clone_size: NA; d_call: NA; cdr3_aa: CASSPILAALYF; cdr3_nt: TGTGCCAGCAGTCCGATCTTGGCGGCTCTGTACTTC
v_call: TRBV4-1; j_call: TRBJ1-5; clone_size: NA; d_call: NA; cdr3_aa: CASSQDWDFQPQHF; cdr3_nt: TGCGCCAGCAGCCAAGACTGGGACTTTCAGCCCCAGCATTTT
v_call: TRBV7-2; j_call: TRBJ1-2; clone_size: NA; d_call: NA; cdr3_aa: CASSLPGPGGGYTF; cdr3_nt: TGTGCCAGCAGCTTGCCGGGACCGGGTGGTGGCTACACCTTC
v_call: TRBV30; j_call: TRBJ1-1; clone_size: NA; d_call: NA; cdr3_aa: CACKLDVTWEAFF; cdr3_nt: TGTGCCTGCAAACTTGACGTTACCTGGGAGGCTTTCTTT
v_call: TRBV2; j_call: TRBJ2-3; clone_size: NA; d_call: NA; cdr3_aa: CASSEALAVDTQYF; cdr3_nt: TGTGCCAGCAGTGAAGCGCTTGCCGTGGATACGCAGTATTTT
v_call: TRBV28; j_call: TRBJ2-5; clone_size: NA; d_call: NA; cdr3_aa: CASSSPRGIGQETQYF; cdr3_nt: TGTGCCAGCAGTTCCCCCCGGGGCATAGGGCAAGAGACCCAGTACTTC
v_call: TRBV19; j_call: TRBJ2-3; clone_size: few; d_call: TRBD2; cdr3_aa: CASSGAKERGHPSTDTQYF; cdr3_nt: TGTGCCAGTAGTGGCGCTAAGGAGCGGGGGCATCCTAGCACAGATACGCAGTATTTT
v_call: TRBV27; j_call: TRBJ2-6; clone_size: few; d_call: TRBD1; cdr3_aa: CASSQQGAPGANVLTF; cdr3_nt: TGTGCCAGCAGTCAACAGGGGGCGCCTGGGGCCAACGTCCTGACTTTC
v_call: TRBV29-1; j_call: TRBJ2-7; clone_size: few; d_call: NA; cdr3_aa: CSVGGRGGNYEQYF; cdr3_nt: TGCAGCGTGGGGGGGCGGGGTGGCAACTACGAGCAGTACTTC
v_call: TRBV28; j_call: TRBJ2-5; clone_size: NA; d_call: NA; cdr3_aa: CASSLSLSYGETQYF; cdr3_nt: TGTGCCAGCAGTTTATCGCTGTCTTACGGAGAGACCCAGTACTTC
v_call: TRBV7-2; j_call: TRBJ1-2; clone_size: once; d_call: NA; cdr3_aa: CASSSGPMGGGYTF; cdr3_nt: TGTGCCAGCAGCTCCGGACCCATGGGGGGTGGCTACACCTTC
v_call: TRBV7-9; j_call: TRBJ2-2; clone_size: NA; d_call: NA; cdr3_aa: CASSSIQGPLAGELFF; cdr3_nt: TGTGCCAGCAGCTCCATACAAGGACCGCTGGCCGGGGAGCTGTTTTTT
v_call: TRBV19; j_call: TRBJ1-1; clone_size: NA; d_call: NA; cdr3_aa: CASLGGDANTEAFF; cdr3_nt: TGTGCCAGTCTGGGGGGGGACGCGAACACTGAAGCTTTCTTT
v_call: TRBV7-9; j_call: TRBJ2-7; clone_size: NA; d_call: NA; cdr3_aa: CASSLNTGTEQYF; cdr3_nt: TGTGCCAGCAGCTTAAATACAGGAACCGAGCAGTACTTC
v_call: TRBV5-4; j_call: TRBJ2-2; clone_size: NA; d_call: NA; cdr3_aa: CASSYYGVNTGELFF; cdr3_nt: TGTGCCAGCAGCTATTACGGGGTTAACACCGGGGAGCTGTTTTTT
v_call: TRBV27; j_call: TRBJ1-1; clone_size: NA; d_call: NA; cdr3_aa: CASSLFPGADAEAFF; cdr3_nt: TGTGCCAGCAGTTTATTTCCAGGGGCCGATGCTGAAGCTTTCTTT
v_call: TRBV4-1; j_call: TRBJ1-2; clone_size: few; d_call: TRBD1; cdr3_aa: CASSHPTSGQGDGYTF; cdr3_nt: TGCGCCAGCAGCCACCCGACGAGTGGCCAGGGGGATGGCTACACCTTC
v_call: TRBV5-1; j_call: TRBJ1-1; clone_size: NA; d_call: TRBD1; cdr3_aa: CASSLARGTGSQNTEAFF; cdr3_nt: TGCGCCAGCAGCTTGGCCAGGGGGACAGGGTCCCAAAACACTGAAGCTTTCTTT
v_call: TRBV15; j_call: TRBJ1-4; clone_size: few; d_call: NA; cdr3_aa: CATSRGGAAEKLFF; cdr3_nt: TGTGCCACCAGCAGAGGGGGCGCGGCTGAAAAACTGTTTTTT
v_call: TRBV6-1; j_call: TRBJ2-2; clone_size: once; d_call: NA; cdr3_aa: CATYGGLQNTGELFF; cdr3_nt: TGTGCCACCTATGGGGGACTGCAGAACACCGGGGAGCTGTTTTTT
v_call: TRBV5-1; j_call: TRBJ2-5; clone_size: once; d_call: TRBD2; cdr3_aa: CASSLASGGPRSQETQYF; cdr3_nt: TGCGCCAGCAGCTTGGCTAGCGGGGGGCCCCGCTCACAAGAGACCCAGTACTTC
v_call: TRBV6-4; j_call: TRBJ1-6; clone_size: NA; d_call: NA; cdr3_aa: CASSDTNESSYNSPLHF; cdr3_nt: TGTGCCAGCAGTGACACGAACGAAAGCTCCTATAATTCACCCCTCCACTTT
v_call: TRBV27; j_call: TRBJ1-2; clone_size: NA; d_call: NA; cdr3_aa: CASRPTANYGYTF; cdr3_nt: TGTGCCAGCAGACCGACAGCTAACTATGGCTACACCTTC
v_call: TRBV7-6; j_call: TRBJ2-2; clone_size: many; d_call: NA; cdr3_aa: CASSLVTGRTGELFF; cdr3_nt: TGTGCCAGCAGCTTGGTAACAGGGAGAACCGGGGAGCTGTTTTTT
v_call: TRBV6-6; j_call: TRBJ1-1; clone_size: NA; d_call: NA; cdr3_aa: CASSYNGRDPEAFF; cdr3_nt: TGTGCCAGCAGTTACAATGGGAGGGACCCTGAAGCTTTCTTT
v_call: TRBV7-2; j_call: TRBJ2-1; clone_size: NA; d_call: NA; cdr3_aa: CASSLDRGGEQFF; cdr3_nt: TGTGCCAGCAGCTTAGATCGAGGCGGTGAGCAGTTCTTC
v_call: TRBV7-3; j_call: TRBJ2-6; clone_size: NA; d_call: NA; cdr3_aa: CASSLTRLGSGANVLTF; cdr3_nt: TGTGCCAGCAGCTTAACGAGATTGGGCTCTGGGGCCAACGTCCTGACTTTC
v_call: TRBV7-9; j_call: TRBJ1-6; clone_size: NA; d_call: NA; cdr3_aa: CASSSGRYNSPLHF; cdr3_nt: TGTGCCAGCTCCTCGGGACGGTATAATTCACCCCTCCACTTT
v_call: TRBV28; j_call: TRBJ1-5; clone_size: NA; d_call: NA; cdr3_aa: CASGSRVSQPQHF; cdr3_nt: TGTGCCAGCGGATCCAGGGTGAGTCAGCCCCAGCATTTT
v_call: TRBV7-2; j_call: TRBJ2-1; clone_size: NA; d_call: TRBD2; cdr3_aa: CASSFRAGGQLAHNEQFF; cdr3_nt: TGTGCCAGCAGCTTTCGAGCGGGGGGGCAGTTGGCACACAATGAGCAGTTCTTC
v_call: TRBV25-1; j_call: TRBJ1-3; clone_size: few; d_call: NA; cdr3_aa: CASSATAGNTIYF; cdr3_nt: TGTGCCAGCAGTGCGACAGCTGGAAACACCATATATTTT
v_call: TRBV30; j_call: TRBJ1-1; clone_size: NA; d_call: TRBD1; cdr3_aa: CAWEGGQITEAFF; cdr3_nt: TGTGCCTGGGAAGGGGGACAGATCACTGAAGCTTTCTTT
v_call: TRBV10-1; j_call: TRBJ1-6; clone_size: NA; d_call: NA; cdr3_aa: CASSRAQDSPLHF; cdr3_nt: TGCGCCAGCAGCCGGGCACAGGATTCACCCCTCCACTTT
v_call: TRBV4-2; j_call: TRBJ1-2; clone_size: NA; d_call: NA; cdr3_aa: CASSQEQGPGYGYTF; cdr3_nt: TGTGCCAGCAGCCAAGAGCAGGGCCCCGGCTATGGCTACACCTTC
v_call: TRBV7-8; j_call: TRBJ2-3; clone_size: NA; d_call: TRBD2; cdr3_aa: CASSLGPLLAGGYTQYF; cdr3_nt: TGTGCCAGCAGCTTAGGCCCGCTCTTAGCGGGGGGCTATACGCAGTATTTT
v_call: TRBV6-5; j_call: TRBJ1-1; clone_size: NA; d_call: TRBD1; cdr3_aa: CASSYGQGAVAFF; cdr3_nt: TGTGCCAGCAGTTACGGACAGGGGGCAGTAGCTTTCTTT